This T cell receptor (beta chain) was captured by sequencing in a study of sequential checkpoint blockade in melanoma. About the research overall: First-line arms were nivolumab then ipilimumab, or the reverse, randomized 1:1. Both treatment sequences were followed by maintenance nivolumab.

Assay: immunoSEQ multiplex PCR; the TCRdb copy retains only in-frame clones and omits some. The data hold 30,000 to 40,000 clones, with approximately 90% observed a single time. After removal of 4 bases from V and 5 bases from J, the junction contained 7 bases not matched to a gene. The CDR3 is 16 residues long. The germline gives CDR1 MNHNS, CDR2 SASEGT. The treatment denotes: randomized to nivolumab then ipilimumab (arm A) or the reverse (arm B). PBMC sorting kept live CD3+CD8+ cells without CD19 or CD56. J is TRBJ2-5 and V is TRBV6-1; 13 positions agree with TRBD2. The sequencing used CD8+ T cells sorted from blood (inferred from file names), collected from a patient given nivolumab and ipilimumab in sequence. This TCR was recovered from a human donor with melanoma. In DNA, the CDR3 is TGTGCCAGCAGTGCTAGGACTAGCGGGAGAGCGGAGACCCAGTACTTC. Its translation: CASSARTSGRAETQYF.